A single sample gave rise to the 18 T cell receptor beta chains below, sequenced in a study of blood T cell repertoires in COVID-19. Clones were read by immunoSEQ multiplex PCR, and TCRdb kept only the in-frame ones, dropping some. The sample lists about 120,000 clones, 80% to 90% occurring once. Sequencing was done on a sample of peripheral blood. The receptors originated from a woman aged 50 to 60 with acute or convalescent COVID-19.

The genes are TRBV5-1 and TRBJ2-7, with a weak D call TRBD2 (6 bases). V was shortened by 0 bases and J by 7 bases, with 17 bases between the two germline ends. The CDR3 extends over 15 amino acids. Germline V gene data show CDR1 as SGHRS and CDR2 as YFSETQ. The CDR3 is CASSLGLVTVVEQYF. In DNA, the CDR3 is TGCGCCAGCAGCTTGGGACTAGTGACGGTTGTAGAGCAGTACTTC.

The chain carries TRBV4-1 and TRBJ1-2; 8 bases fit TRBD1. This CDR3 is built from 14 residues. V shed 4 bases, J shed 6 bases, and the junction held 7 bases outside the gene matches. CDR1 MGHRA and CDR2 YSYEKL come from the germline V gene. CDR3 in amino acids: CASSPAPGGNGYTF. CDR3 sequence (DNA): TGCGCCAGCAGCCCCGCACCAGGGGGCAATGGCTACACCTTC.

Points on this clone: This sample also contains other DNA sequences that code for the same CDR3. This chain joins TRBV9 and TRBJ2-7, with D possibly TRBD1 on 6 matching bases. V was shortened by 4 bases and J by 7 bases, with 15 bases between the two germline ends. The CDR3 extends over 13 amino acids. Germline CDR1 and CDR2: SGDLS and YYNGEE. CDR3 in amino acids: CASSPTGNYEQYF. The CDR3 nucleotides are TGTGCCAGCAGCCCGACAGGAAACTATGAGCAGTACTTC.

J is TRBJ2-7 and V is TRBV10-3, with 7 bases that match TRBD2. Looked up from germline, CDR1 is ENHRY and CDR2 is SYGVKD. The length of the CDR3 is 14 residues. Germline trimming cut 10 bases from V and 2 bases from J; bases unmatched to any gene: 11. Here the CDR3 DNA reads TGTGCCACCCTTTTCAGGGAGGGGACCTACGAGCAGTACTTC. Residues: CATLFREGTYEQYF.

The chain combines TRBV7-6 with TRBJ1-3; 7 bases are shared with TRBD1. Germline V gene lookup returns CDR1 SGHVS and CDR2 FNYEAQ. The CDR3 is made up of 15 amino acids. Trimming removed 4 bases from V and 3 bases from J; junction bases left unmatched: 6. CDR3 region: CASSSTTGNGNTIYF. In nucleotides, the CDR3 is TGTGCCAGCAGCTCTACGACAGGGAATGGAAACACCATATATTTT.

The chain joins TRBV3-1 (or the pseudogene TRBV3-2) to TRBJ1-3, with D possibly matching TRBD1 (5 bases). Trimming cost V 4 bases and J 4 bases, with 26 bases left between them. CDR3 length: 19 residues. Germline CDR1 and CDR2: LGHDT and YNNKEL (reference sequence). The CDR3 bases are TGTGCCAGCAGCCCCCCCACAGGAGCCCAATTCCCCAACGGAAACACCATATATTTT. Protein: CASSPPTGAQFPNGNTIYF.

The chain employs TRBV9 and TRBJ2-5; 7 positions agree with TRBD2. Germline assignment: CDR1 SGDLS and CDR2 YYNGEE. Losses at the gene ends were 4 bases for V and 6 bases for J; bases not matched to a gene: 9. This CDR3 comprises 14 residues. CDR3 protein: CASSPDFGRKTQYF. The CDR3 DNA is TGTGCCAGCAGCCCCGACTTCGGGAGGAAGACCCAGTACTTC.

This clone was detected once. The chain has TRBV4-3 and TRBJ1-4; 9 bases map to TRBD1. V was clipped by 4 bases and J by 8 bases; unmatched bases: 8. Germline CDR1 reads LGHNA; CDR2 reads YSLEER. The CDR3 spans 15 residues. The CDR3 sequence: CASSPSGTGIEKLFF. Here the CDR3 DNA reads TGCGCCAGCAGCCCCAGCGGGACAGGGATAGAAAAACTGTTTTTT.

The chain joins TRBV6-5 to TRBJ2-7; TRBD1 matches 8 bases. Germline V gene sequence: CDR1 MNHEY, CDR2 SVGAGI. There are 13 residues in the CDR3. V lost 5 bases, J lost 1 base, and 1 base stayed unmatched. CDR3 residues: CASSRQGSYEQYF. In DNA, the CDR3 is TGTGCCAGCAGTCGACAGGGGTCCTACGAGCAGTACTTC.

In the case of this clone: Other DNA sequences from this sample encode an identical CDR3 as well. The chain recombines TRBV6-2 or TRBV6-3 with TRBJ2-3, with 7 bases identical to TRBD2. V trimming: 1 base; J trimming: 2 bases; junction bases outside the gene matches: 3. The germline V gene has CDR1 MNHEY and CDR2 SVGEGT. This CDR3 region has 15 residues. The CDR3 sequence is CASSYLAGSTDTQYF. The CDR3 nucleotides read TGTGCCAGCAGTTACTTAGCGGGCTCCACAGATACGCAGTATTTT.

The chain uses TRBV4-3 and TRBJ1-2; unclear D gene. Trimming took 1 base from V and 6 from J, leaving 6 bases between them. The CDR3 is made up of 12 amino acids. The germline V gene encodes CDR1 LGHNA and CDR2 YSLEER. In DNA, the CDR3 is TGCGCCAGCAGCCAAGTACAAAATGGCTACACCTTC. It codes for CASSQVQNGYTF.

The chain joins TRBV19 to TRBJ2-7; a possible D gene is TRBD1 (5 bases). Germline V gene lookup returns CDR1 LNHDA and CDR2 SQIVND (reference sequence). The CDR3 has 13 amino acids. The germline V and J ends were trimmed by 5 bases and 3 bases, with 11 bases remaining between them. Here the CDR3 reads CASSGAWGYEQYF. DNA for the CDR3: TGTGCCAGTAGTGGGGCCTGGGGCTACGAGCAGTACTTC.

The chain employs TRBV14 and TRBJ2-1, with D perhaps matching TRBD2 (5 bases). The CDR3 is 13 amino acids. The V gene's germline CDR1 is SGHDN and CDR2 FVKESK. The V end was cut by 1 base, the J end by 14 bases, with 15 bases between. CDR3 nucleotide sequence: TGTGCCAGCAGCCAAGGGAGAGGGATTGATGAGTTCTTC. Residues: CASSQGRGIDEFF.

This rearrangement joins TRBV5-1 to TRBJ2-1; D unresolved. CDR1 and CDR2 (germline): SGHRS, YFSETQ. This CDR3 has 12 residues. V gave up 2 bases and J gave up 5 bases, with 5 bases separating them. DNA for the CDR3: TGCGCCAGCAGCTTAGAGAACAATGAGCAGTTCTTC. Protein sequence: CASSLENNEQFF.

This clone was counted between two and nine times. The V gene is TRBV3-1 (or the pseudogene TRBV3-2), the J gene TRBJ1-1, with D possibly being TRBD1 (5 bases). CDR1 and CDR2 from the germline V gene are LGHDT and YNNKEL (reference sequence). The CDR3 spans 16 residues. The ends were cut back, 2 bases at V and 1 base at J, with 14 bases in the middle. The DNA for the CDR3 is TGTGCCAGCAGCCAAAAACAGGACCCGGGGAACACTGAAGCTTTCTTT. It encodes CASSQKQDPGNTEAFF.

The chain employs TRBV6-6 and TRBJ2-5; 10 bases are a match to TRBD2. V shed 8 bases, J shed 5 bases, and the junction held 2 bases outside the gene matches. Germline lookup yields CDR1 MNHNY and CDR2 SVGAGI (reference sequence). The CDR3 has 12 amino acids. In DNA form, the CDR3 reads TGTGCCAGCCGGACTAGCGGTGAGACCCAGTACTTC. Translated, it gives CASRTSGETQYF.

The V call is TRBV5-1, the J call TRBJ2-7; 9 bases match TRBD1. J lost 4 bases, V lost 4 bases, and 6 bases had no gene match. The CDR3 is made up of 14 amino acids. Per the germline V gene, CDR1 is SGHRS and CDR2 is YFSETQ. The CDR3 nucleotides are TGCGCCAGCAGCCAACAGGGGGCTAATTACGAGCAGTACTTC. Protein: CASSQQGANYEQYF.

The chain uses TRBV5-4 and TRBJ2-7, with D possibly TRBD1 on 6 matching bases. CDR1 and CDR2 from the germline V gene are SGHNT and YYREEE (reference sequence). The V and J ends lost 0 bases and 3 bases respectively, with 13 bases between them. This CDR3 region has 15 residues. The CDR3 here is CASSLGVGQFYEQYF. The CDR3 nucleotides are TGTGCCAGCAGCTTGGGAGTGGGACAATTCTACGAGCAGTACTTC.